This passage covers 24 T cell receptor beta chains from one sample sequenced in a study of regulatory T cells in long-lasting Graves disease. Indicated time point: persistent/refractory GD, antithyroid drugs over 5 years with positive TRAb. The TCR library was made from RNA that had been extracted from PBMCs in TRIzol. Through Arm-PCR of CDR3 regions and iRepertoire HTBI primers, TCR beta libraries were built. TCRdb fed the multiplex PCR reads into MiXCR, producing one record per CDR3 protein. The sample has about half a million distinct CDR3 sequences; under 25% are singletons. The starting material was peripheral blood mononuclear cells (PBMCs), obtained when the disease was refractory, from a patient treated with antithyroid drugs. Receptors were obtained from a female donor with Graves disease.

This clonotype has ten or more counts. The chain carries TRBV12-3 or TRBV12-4 and TRBJ2-7; 9 bases fit TRBD1. The V segment lost 5 bases and the J segment 5 bases; nucleotides outside the gene matches: 19. This CDR3 spans 18 amino acids. The CDR3 coding sequence is TGTGCCAGCAGTGAAGGGTGGGGCCGGGACAGGGTCATCCACGAGCAGTACTTC. Protein: CASSEGWGRDRVIHEQYF.

In its sample, this clonotype was seen many times. This chain uses TRBV11-2 with TRBJ1-5, with a possible D match to TRBD1 (5 bases). The germline V gene encodes CDR1 SGHAT and CDR2 FQNNGV. V lost 3 bases, J lost 5 bases, and 5 bases lay in between. The length of the CDR3 is 12 residues. CDR3 amino acids: CASSLGHQPQHF. The CDR3 nucleotides read TGTGCCAGCAGCTTGGGACATCAGCCCCAGCATTTT.

This clonotype was counted a few times. The genes are TRBV5-1 and TRBJ1-4, with D possibly matching TRBD1 (5 bases). Trimming removed 1 base at V and 0 bases at J, with 10 bases between. The CDR3 is 16 residues long. Germline V CDR1 and CDR2: SGHRS, YFSETQ. Here the CDR3 reads CASSLYGAATNEKLFF. In DNA, the CDR3 is TGCGCCAGCAGCTTGTACGGGGCCGCAACTAATGAAAAACTGTTTTTT.

This clonotype was seen more than once but under ten times. The chain has TRBV11-2 and TRBJ2-7; D gene unclear. The V gene lost 4 bases and the J gene lost 3 bases, with 10 bases spanning the gap. This CDR3 spans 13 amino acids. Germline CDR1 is SGHAT and CDR2 is FQNNGV. The CDR3, as DNA: TGTGCCAGCAGCTCACCGACACTCTACGAGCAGTACTTC. Translation: CASSSPTLYEQYF.

Many counts were recorded for this clonotype. This rearrangement joins TRBV6-1 to TRBJ1-1; D unclear. Trimming stripped 6 bases from V and 4 bases from J, with 12 bases between. Germline V gives CDR1 MNHNS, CDR2 SASEGT. This CDR3 is 13 amino acids long. CDR3 sequence (DNA): TGTGCCAGCAGGGGAAGGTCACGCACTGAAGCTTTCTTT. Protein product: CASRGRSRTEAFF.

In regard to this clonotype: A much larger clone sits a single nucleotide away, making a read error possible. The chain has TRBV12-3 or TRBV12-4 and TRBJ1-5; D may be TRBD1 (6 bases). CDR3 length: 13 residues. CDR3: CASNSGGNQPRHF. The DNA for the CDR3 is TGTGCCAGCAACTCCGGGGGCAATCAGCCCCGGCATTTT.

This clonotype was seen a handful of times. The germline gene is not matched at one end of the junction; a read error may be the cause. V usage is TRBV5-1 and J usage is TRBJ2-2, with D tentatively TRBD1 (5 bases). Per germline, CDR1 SGHRS and CDR2 YFSETQ. CDR3 length: 14 residues. The CDR3 bases are TGCGCCAGCAGTTTGGGGCGATTCACCGGGGAGCTGTTTTTT. It codes for CASSLGRFTGELFF.

This clonotype was observed at least ten times. The chain recombines TRBV6-1 with TRBJ2-5, with 14 bases matching TRBD2. Per germline, CDR1 MNHNS and CDR2 SASEGT. With V trimmed by 6 bases and J by 7 bases, 7 bases remained unmatched. This CDR3 has 15 amino acids. The CDR3 DNA reads TGTGCCAGCAGAAGACTAGCGGGGGGGCCAGGGACCCAGTACTTC. It encodes CASRRLAGGPGTQYF.

This clonotype was picked up many times. The chain uses TRBV27 and TRBJ2-7; D remains ambiguous. CDR1 and CDR2 (germline): MNHEY, SMNVEV (reference sequence). The CDR3 is 14 amino acids. The V gene lost 5 bases and the J gene lost 4 bases, with 15 bases spanning the gap. CDR3 protein: CASSPLGSKYEQYF. The CDR3 DNA reads TGTGCCAGCAGTCCACTCGGATCCAAATACGAGCAGTACTTC.

The chain couples TRBV5-6 to TRBJ2-1; D is unclear. CDR1 is SGHDT and CDR2 is YYEEEE in the germline V gene. The V and J ends lost 4 bases and 2 bases respectively, with 16 bases between them. This CDR3 has 16 residues. Written as DNA, the CDR3 is TGTGCCAGCAGCCATCCCCGGACCCACCCCTACAATGAGCAGTTCTTC. As protein: CASSHPRTHPYNEQFF.

This clonotype was recorded a few times. In DNA form, the CDR3 reads TGTGCCAGCAGCTACAACAGGGGAGGAACCTACAATGAGCAGTTCTTC. Its translation: CASSYNRGGTYNEQFF. V is TRBV5-8 and J is TRBJ2-1; D perhaps matches TRBD1 (7 bases). The CDR3 extends over 16 amino acids. The V end lost 3 bases, the J end lost 2 bases, and 15 bases lay between the germline ends. In germline, CDR1 is SGHTS, CDR2 YDEGEE.

The genes are TRBV20-1 and TRBJ2-3; tentative D call: TRBD1 (5 bases). The V end was cut by 6 bases, the J end by 2 bases, with 21 bases between. The CDR3 runs 16 residues. CDR1 is DFQATT, CDR2 SNEGSKA, per germline (reference sequence). The CDR3 is CSALLFITTATDTQYF. The CDR3 DNA sequence: TGCAGTGCCCTCCTCTTCATAACGACAGCCACAGATACGCAGTATTTT.

V usage is TRBV11-3 and J usage is TRBJ2-3; the match to TRBD2 covers 7 bases. This CDR3 spans 14 amino acids. CDR1 is SGHNT and CDR2 is YENEEA in the germline V gene. Germline trimming cut 4 bases from V and 3 bases from J; bases unmatched to any gene: 4. CDR3 bases: TGTGCCAGCAGCTCTGCAGCGGGGACAGATACGCAGTATTTT. Translated, it gives CASSSAAGTDTQYF.

This clonotype was counted a few times. The CDR3 is CSGTADFPTYEQYF. The DNA for the CDR3 is TGCAGCGGGACAGCGGACTTCCCGACCTACGAGCAGTACTTC. The rearrangement joins TRBV29-1 to TRBJ2-7; D may be TRBD1 (6 bases). Germline CDR1 SQVTM, CDR2 ANQGSEA. CDR3 length: 14 amino acids. V lost 7 bases, J lost 2 bases, and 18 bases lay in between.

This clonotype has a handful of counts. The rearrangement uses TRBV5-6 and TRBJ2-2, with 8 bases that match TRBD1. Per germline, CDR1 SGHDT and CDR2 YYEEEE. Germline trimming cut 0 bases from V and 0 bases from J; bases unmatched to any gene: 10. The CDR3 sequence is 19 residues long. CDR3 amino acids: CASSLARFGGQANTGELFF. CDR3 coding DNA: TGTGCCAGCAGCTTGGCCAGGTTTGGGGGACAGGCGAACACCGGGGAGCTGTTTTTT.

The chain joins TRBV10-3 to TRBJ2-2; TRBD2 matches 7 bases. With V trimmed by 8 bases and J by 2 bases, 8 bases remained unmatched. CDR1 and CDR2 (germline): ENHRY, SYGVKD. There are 15 residues in the CDR3. CDR3 protein: CAIGGTTINTGELFF. The CDR3 DNA sequence: TGTGCCATCGGTGGGACTACTATTAACACCGGGGAGCTGTTTTTT.

The table lists this clonotype with a few counts. This clone may be a read error of a much larger clone one base away. The chain combines TRBV2 with TRBJ2-6; D is possibly TRBD1 (6 bases). This CDR3 has 15 residues. Germline-derived CDR1 and CDR2 are SNHLY and FYNNEI. V was cut by 6 bases and J by 2 bases, with 11 bases left in between. DNA for the CDR3: TGTGCCAGCAGAGCCTCAGGGGCTGGGGCCAACGTCCTGACTTTC. Protein sequence: CASRASGAGANVLTF.

The chain carries TRBV5-1 and TRBJ2-1, with D possibly TRBD1 on 5 matching bases. Trimming took off 0 bases at V and 8 bases at J, with 18 bases between the two ends. The CDR3 totals 16 residues. Germline V CDR1 and CDR2: SGHRS, YFSETQ. Here the CDR3 DNA reads TGCGCCAGCAGCTTGGATAATCAGGGCCCCTGGGATGAGCAGTTCTTC. It yields the protein CASSLDNQGPWDEQFF.

The V gene is TRBV14, the J gene TRBJ2-2; D not certain. V was pared by 1 base and J by 7 bases, with 10 bases between. This CDR3 is built from 14 residues. Germline assignment: CDR1 SGHDN and CDR2 FVKESK. The CDR3 region has the DNA TGTGCCAGCAGCCAAGTCAAGGATGGCGGGGAGCTGTTTTTT. Translating gives CASSQVKDGGELFF.

This clonotype has just one count. This may come from a read error, since a much larger clone is one base off. V is TRBV6-5 and J is TRBJ2-1; 9 bases agree with TRBD2. CDR3 length: 17 residues. From germline, CDR1 is MNHEY and CDR2 SVGAGI. CDR3 DNA sequence: TGTGCCAGCAGTTACGGGGCTAGCGGGATAGCCAAAAACATTCGGTACTTC. Residues: CASSYGASGIAKNIRYF.

This clonotype was seen a handful of times. J is TRBJ2-7 and V is TRBV20-1; tentatively, D is TRBD2 (5 bases). The CDR3 spans 14 residues. Deletions cut 6 bases from V and 1 base from J, with 16 bases between. Germline values: CDR1 DFQATT, CDR2 SNEGSKA (reference sequence). DNA of the CDR3: TGCAGTGCCCCTAAGGCAGCGGATTCCTACGAGCAGTACTTC. It codes for CSAPKAADSYEQYF.

The genes are TRBV10-3 and TRBJ1-5; D unclear. The V gene lost 0 bases and the J gene lost 2 bases, with 11 bases spanning the gap. The CDR3 has 16 residues. In germline, CDR1 is ENHRY, CDR2 SYGVKD. The CDR3 here is CAISESGGLGNQPQHF. The CDR3 region has the DNA TGTGCCATCAGTGAGTCTGGAGGGCTCGGCAATCAGCCCCAGCATTTT.

The genes are TRBV5-6 and TRBJ1-1; D ambiguous. Trimming cost V 2 bases and J 4 bases, with 12 bases left between them. This CDR3 has 14 residues. Per the germline V gene, CDR1 is SGHDT and CDR2 is YYEEEE. This chain's CDR3 is CASSFLLPSTEAFF. In DNA, the CDR3 is TGTGCCAGCAGCTTCCTCCTACCTTCCACTGAAGCTTTCTTT.

This clonotype has at least ten counts. The CDR3 DNA is TGTGCCAGCAGCCTTTTGGGTGGTAGCAATCAGCCCCAGCATTTT. It translates to CASSLLGGSNQPQHF. The chain employs TRBV27 and TRBJ1-5, with unresolved D. This CDR3 comprises 15 residues. Trimming removed 6 bases at V and 0 bases at J, with 12 bases between. CDR1 and CDR2 (germline): MNHEY, SMNVEV (reference sequence).